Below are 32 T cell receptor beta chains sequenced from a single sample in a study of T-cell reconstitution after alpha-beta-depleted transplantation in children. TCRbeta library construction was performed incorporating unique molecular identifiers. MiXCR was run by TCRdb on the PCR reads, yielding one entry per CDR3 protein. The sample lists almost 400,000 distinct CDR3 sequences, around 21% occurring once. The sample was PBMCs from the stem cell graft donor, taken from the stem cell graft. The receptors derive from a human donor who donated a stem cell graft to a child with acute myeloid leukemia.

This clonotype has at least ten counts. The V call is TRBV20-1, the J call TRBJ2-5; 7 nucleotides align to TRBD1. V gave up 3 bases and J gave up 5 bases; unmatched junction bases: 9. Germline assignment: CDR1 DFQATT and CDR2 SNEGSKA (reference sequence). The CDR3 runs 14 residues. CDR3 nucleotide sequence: TGCAGTGCTAGTGGGGACAGCCACGACGAGACCCAGTACTTC. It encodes CSASGDSHDETQYF.

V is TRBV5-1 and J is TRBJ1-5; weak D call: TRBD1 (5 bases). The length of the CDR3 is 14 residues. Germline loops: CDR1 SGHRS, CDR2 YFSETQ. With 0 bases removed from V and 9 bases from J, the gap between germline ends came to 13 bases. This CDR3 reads CASSLGQGRAPQHF. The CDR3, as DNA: TGCGCCAGCAGCTTGGGGCAGGGTCGGGCGCCCCAGCATTTT.

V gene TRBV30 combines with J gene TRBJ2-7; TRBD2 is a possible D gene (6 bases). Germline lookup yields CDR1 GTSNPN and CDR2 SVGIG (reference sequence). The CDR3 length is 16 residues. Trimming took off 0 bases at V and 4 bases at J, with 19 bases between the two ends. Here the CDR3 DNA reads TGTGCCTGGAGTGTACCGGGAATGGGAGGTCGTTACGAGCAGTACTTC. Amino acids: CAWSVPGMGGRYEQYF.

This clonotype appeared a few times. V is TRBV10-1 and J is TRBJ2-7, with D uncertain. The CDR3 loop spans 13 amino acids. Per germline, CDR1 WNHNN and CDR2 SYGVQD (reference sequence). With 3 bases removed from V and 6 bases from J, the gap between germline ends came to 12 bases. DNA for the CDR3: TGCGCCAGCAGTGAAATGCAGGCTGGCGAGCAGTACTTC. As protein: CASSEMQAGEQYF.

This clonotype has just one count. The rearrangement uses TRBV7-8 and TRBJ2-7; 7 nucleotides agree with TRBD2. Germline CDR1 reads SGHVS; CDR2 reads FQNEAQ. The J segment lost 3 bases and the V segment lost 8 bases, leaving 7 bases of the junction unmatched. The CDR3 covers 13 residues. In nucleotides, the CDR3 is TGTGCCAGCTCGCGGGAGCAACTCTACGAGCAGTACTTC. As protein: CASSREQLYEQYF.

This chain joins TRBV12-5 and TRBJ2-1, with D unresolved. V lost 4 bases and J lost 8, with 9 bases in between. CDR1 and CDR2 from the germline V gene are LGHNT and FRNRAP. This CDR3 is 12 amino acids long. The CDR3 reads CASGSPYDEQFF. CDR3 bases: TGTGCTAGTGGTTCCCCTTACGATGAGCAGTTCTTC.

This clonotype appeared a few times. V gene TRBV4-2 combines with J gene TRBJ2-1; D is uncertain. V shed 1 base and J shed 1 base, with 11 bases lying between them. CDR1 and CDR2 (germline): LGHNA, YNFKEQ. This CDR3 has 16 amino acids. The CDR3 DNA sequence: TGTGCCAGCAGCCAAGCCCTTGGTGGTTCCTACAATGAGCAGTTCTTC. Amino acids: CASSQALGGSYNEQFF.

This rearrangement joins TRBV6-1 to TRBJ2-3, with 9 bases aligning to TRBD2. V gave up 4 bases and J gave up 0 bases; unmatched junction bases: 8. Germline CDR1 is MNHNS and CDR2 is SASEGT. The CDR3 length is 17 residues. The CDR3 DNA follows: TGTGCCAGCAGTGCAGCGGGAGGCTCGCCTAGCACAGATACGCAGTATTTT. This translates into CASSAAGGSPSTDTQYF.

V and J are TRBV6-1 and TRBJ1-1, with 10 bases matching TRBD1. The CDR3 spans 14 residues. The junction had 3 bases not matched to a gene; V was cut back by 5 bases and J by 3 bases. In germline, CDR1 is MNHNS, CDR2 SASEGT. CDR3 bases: TGTGCCAGCAGTAAGGGACAGGGGTACACTGAAGCTTTCTTT. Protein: CASSKGQGYTEAFF.

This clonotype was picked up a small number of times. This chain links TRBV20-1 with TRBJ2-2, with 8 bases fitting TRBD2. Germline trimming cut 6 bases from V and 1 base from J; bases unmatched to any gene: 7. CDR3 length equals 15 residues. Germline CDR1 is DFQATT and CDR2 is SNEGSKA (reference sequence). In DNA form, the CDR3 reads TGCAGTGCAGTGCCCCTAGCGGGGAACACCGGGGAGCTGTTTTTT. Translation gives CSAVPLAGNTGELFF.

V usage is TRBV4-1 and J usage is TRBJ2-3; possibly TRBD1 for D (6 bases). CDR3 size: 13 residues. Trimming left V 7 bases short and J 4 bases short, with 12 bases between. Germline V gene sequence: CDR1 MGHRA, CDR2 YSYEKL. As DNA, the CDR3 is TGCGCCAGCATGCCCACAGGGTCAGATACGCAGTATTTT. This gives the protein CASMPTGSDTQYF.

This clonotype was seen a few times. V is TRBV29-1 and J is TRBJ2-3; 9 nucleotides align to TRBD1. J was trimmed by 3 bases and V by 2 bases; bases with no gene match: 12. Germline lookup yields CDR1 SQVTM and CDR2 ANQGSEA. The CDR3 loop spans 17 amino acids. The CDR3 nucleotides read TGCAGCGTTGAACGTGGCTTGGGGACAGGGTCAACAGATACGCAGTATTTT. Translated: CSVERGLGTGSTDTQYF.

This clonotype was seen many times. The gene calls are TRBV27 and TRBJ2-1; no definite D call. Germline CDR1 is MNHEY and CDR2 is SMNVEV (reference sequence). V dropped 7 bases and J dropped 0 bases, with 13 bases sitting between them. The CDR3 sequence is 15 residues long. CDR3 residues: CASKLGSYSYNEQFF. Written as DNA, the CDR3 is TGTGCCAGCAAATTGGGGTCTTACTCCTACAATGAGCAGTTCTTC.

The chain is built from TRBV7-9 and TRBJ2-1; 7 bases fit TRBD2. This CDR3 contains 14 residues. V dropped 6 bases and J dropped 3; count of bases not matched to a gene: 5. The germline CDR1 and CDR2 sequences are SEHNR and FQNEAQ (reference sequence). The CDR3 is CASSWGGDYNEQFF. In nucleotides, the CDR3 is TGTGCCAGCAGTTGGGGAGGGGACTACAATGAGCAGTTCTTC.

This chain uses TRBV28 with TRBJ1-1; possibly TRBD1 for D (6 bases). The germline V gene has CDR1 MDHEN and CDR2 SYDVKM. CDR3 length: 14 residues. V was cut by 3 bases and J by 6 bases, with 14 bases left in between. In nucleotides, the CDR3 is TGTGCCAGCAGTTTGGGTTCAGGGGTAGCTGAAGCTTTCTTT. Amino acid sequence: CASSLGSGVAEAFF.

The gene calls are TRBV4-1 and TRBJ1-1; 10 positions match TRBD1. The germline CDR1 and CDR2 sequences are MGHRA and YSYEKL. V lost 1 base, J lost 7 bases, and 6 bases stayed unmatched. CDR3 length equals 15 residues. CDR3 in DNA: TGCGCCAGCAGCCAAGGGGTACGGACAGGGGGTGAAGCTTTCTTT. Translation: CASSQGVRTGGEAFF.

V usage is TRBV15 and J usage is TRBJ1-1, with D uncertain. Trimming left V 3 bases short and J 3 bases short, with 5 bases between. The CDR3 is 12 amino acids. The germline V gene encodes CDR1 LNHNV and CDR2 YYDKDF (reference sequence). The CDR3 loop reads CATSSRDTEAFF. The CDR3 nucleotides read TGTGCCACCAGCAGTAGAGACACTGAAGCTTTCTTT.

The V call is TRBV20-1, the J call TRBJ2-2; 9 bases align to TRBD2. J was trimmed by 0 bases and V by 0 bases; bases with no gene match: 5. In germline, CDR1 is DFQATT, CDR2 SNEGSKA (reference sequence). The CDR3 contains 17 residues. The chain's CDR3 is CSARDQREAPNTGELFF. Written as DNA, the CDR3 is TGCAGTGCTAGAGATCAGCGGGAGGCCCCGAACACCGGGGAGCTGTTTTTT.

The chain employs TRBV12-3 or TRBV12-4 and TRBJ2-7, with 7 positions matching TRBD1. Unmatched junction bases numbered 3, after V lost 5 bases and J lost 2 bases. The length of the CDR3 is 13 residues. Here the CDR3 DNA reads TGTGCCAGCAGTGTAGGACAGGCCTACGAGCAGTACTTC. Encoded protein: CASSVGQAYEQYF.

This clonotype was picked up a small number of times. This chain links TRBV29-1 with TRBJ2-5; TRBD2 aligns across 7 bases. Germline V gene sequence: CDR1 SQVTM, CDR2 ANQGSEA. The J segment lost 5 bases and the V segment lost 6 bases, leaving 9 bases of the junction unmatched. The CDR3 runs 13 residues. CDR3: CSVTRLARETQYF. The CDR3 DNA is TGCAGCGTCACCCGACTAGCTCGGGAGACCCAGTACTTC.

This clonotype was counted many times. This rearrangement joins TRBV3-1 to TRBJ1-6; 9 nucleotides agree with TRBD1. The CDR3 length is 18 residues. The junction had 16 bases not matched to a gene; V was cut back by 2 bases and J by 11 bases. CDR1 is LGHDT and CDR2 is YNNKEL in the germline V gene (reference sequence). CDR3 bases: TGTGCCAGCAGCCAATTTTCAACCGGGACAGGGATTCATCCACCCCTCCACTTT. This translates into CASSQFSTGTGIHPPLHF.

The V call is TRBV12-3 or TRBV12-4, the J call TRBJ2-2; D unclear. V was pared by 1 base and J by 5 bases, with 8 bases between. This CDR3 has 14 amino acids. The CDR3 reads CASSLELGTGELFF. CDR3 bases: TGTGCCAGCAGTTTAGAACTGGGAACCGGGGAGCTGTTTTTT.

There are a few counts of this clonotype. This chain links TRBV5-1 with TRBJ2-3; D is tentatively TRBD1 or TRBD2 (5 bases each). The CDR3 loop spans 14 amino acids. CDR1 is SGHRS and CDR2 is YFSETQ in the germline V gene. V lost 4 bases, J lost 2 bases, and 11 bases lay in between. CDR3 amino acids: CASSRTLDTDTQYF. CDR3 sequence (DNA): TGCGCCAGCAGCCGGACACTAGACACAGATACGCAGTATTTT.

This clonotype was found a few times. The CDR3 loop reads CASSLSRPGGGGNEQFF. The CDR3 DNA sequence: TGTGCCAGCAGTTTATCCCGGCCCGGGGGAGGGGGCAATGAGCAGTTCTTC. The chain couples TRBV12-3 or TRBV12-4 to TRBJ2-1; tentatively, D is TRBD2 (7 bases). The CDR3 extends over 17 amino acids. Trimming removed 2 bases from V and 6 bases from J, with 20 bases in between.

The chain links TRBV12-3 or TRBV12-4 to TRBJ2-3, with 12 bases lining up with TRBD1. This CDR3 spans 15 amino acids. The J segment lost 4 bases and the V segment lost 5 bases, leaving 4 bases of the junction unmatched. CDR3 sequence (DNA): TGTGCCAGCAGTCCGGGACAGGGGGCTTCAGATACGCAGTATTTT. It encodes CASSPGQGASDTQYF.

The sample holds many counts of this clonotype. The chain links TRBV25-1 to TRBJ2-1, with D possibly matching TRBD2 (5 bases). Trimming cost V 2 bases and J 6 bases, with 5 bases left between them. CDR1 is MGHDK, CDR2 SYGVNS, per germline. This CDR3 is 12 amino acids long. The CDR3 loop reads CASSERGNEQFF. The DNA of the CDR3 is TGTGCCAGCAGTGAACGGGGCAATGAGCAGTTCTTC.

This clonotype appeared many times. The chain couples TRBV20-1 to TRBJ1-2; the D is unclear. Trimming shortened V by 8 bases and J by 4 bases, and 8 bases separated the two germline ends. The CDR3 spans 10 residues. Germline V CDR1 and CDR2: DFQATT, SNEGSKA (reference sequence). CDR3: CSINSYGYTF. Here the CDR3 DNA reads TGCAGTATTAACAGCTATGGCTACACCTTC.

CDR3 DNA sequence: TGTGCCAGCAGAAACCAGGGACAAGAGACCCAGTACTTC. Protein product: CASRNQGQETQYF. The rearrangement uses TRBV6-6 and TRBJ2-5, with D perhaps matching TRBD1 (5 bases). Trimming removed 6 bases at V and 2 bases at J, with 10 bases between. The CDR3 length is 13 residues. Germline assignment: CDR1 MNHNY and CDR2 SVGAGI (reference sequence).

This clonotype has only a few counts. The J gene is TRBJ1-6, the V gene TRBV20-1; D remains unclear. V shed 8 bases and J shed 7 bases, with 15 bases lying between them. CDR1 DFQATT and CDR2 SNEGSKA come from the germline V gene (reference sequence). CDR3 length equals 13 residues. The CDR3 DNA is TGCAGTAGAACACGGCGGACGAATTCACCCCTCCACTTT. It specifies CSRTRRTNSPLHF.

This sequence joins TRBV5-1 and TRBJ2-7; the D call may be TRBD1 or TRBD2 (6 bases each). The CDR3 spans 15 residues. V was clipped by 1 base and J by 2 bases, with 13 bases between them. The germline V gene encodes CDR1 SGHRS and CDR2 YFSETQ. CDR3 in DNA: TGCGCCAGCAGCTTGTCCGGGGGCCGTACCTACGAGCAGTACTTC. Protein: CASSLSGGRTYEQYF.

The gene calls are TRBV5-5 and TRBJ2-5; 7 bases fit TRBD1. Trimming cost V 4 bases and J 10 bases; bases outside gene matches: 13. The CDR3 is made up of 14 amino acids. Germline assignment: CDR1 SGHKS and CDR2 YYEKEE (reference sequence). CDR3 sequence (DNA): TGTGCCAGCAGCGCGACAGGGCTGAGGAGCGACCAGTACTTC. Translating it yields CASSATGLRSDQYF.

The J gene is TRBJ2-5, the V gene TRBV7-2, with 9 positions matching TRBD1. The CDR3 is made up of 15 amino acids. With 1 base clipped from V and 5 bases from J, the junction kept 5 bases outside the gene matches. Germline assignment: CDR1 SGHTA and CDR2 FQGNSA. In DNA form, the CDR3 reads TGTGCCAGCAGCTTAGAACAGGGGGCGGGGGAGACCCAGTACTTC. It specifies CASSLEQGAGETQYF.